The present TCR beta chain was sequenced within a study of T-cell reconstitution after alpha-beta-depleted transplantation in children. Using unique molecular identifiers, the investigators prepared the TCRbeta library. TCRdb used MiXCR to reprocess the PCR reads, holding one entry per CDR3 protein. The sample contains 210,000 or so distinct CDR3 sequences, approximately 9.5% of which appear only once. This clonotype was counted a few times. Germline V gene data show CDR1 as WNHNN and CDR2 as SYGVQD (reference sequence). V gave up 0 bases and J gave up 2 bases, with 7 bases separating them. CDR3 length: 15 residues.

V gene TRBV10-1 combines with J gene TRBJ2-2; D may be TRBD2 (5 bases). This sequence was found in a human donor who donated a stem cell graft to a child with acute lymphoblastic leukemia. The specimen comprised PBMCs from the stem cell graft donor, sampled from the stem cell graft. CDR3 nucleotides: TGCGCCAGCAGTGAGTCCCGGGGTAACACCGGGGAGCTGTTTTTT. Protein sequence: CASSESRGNTGELFF.